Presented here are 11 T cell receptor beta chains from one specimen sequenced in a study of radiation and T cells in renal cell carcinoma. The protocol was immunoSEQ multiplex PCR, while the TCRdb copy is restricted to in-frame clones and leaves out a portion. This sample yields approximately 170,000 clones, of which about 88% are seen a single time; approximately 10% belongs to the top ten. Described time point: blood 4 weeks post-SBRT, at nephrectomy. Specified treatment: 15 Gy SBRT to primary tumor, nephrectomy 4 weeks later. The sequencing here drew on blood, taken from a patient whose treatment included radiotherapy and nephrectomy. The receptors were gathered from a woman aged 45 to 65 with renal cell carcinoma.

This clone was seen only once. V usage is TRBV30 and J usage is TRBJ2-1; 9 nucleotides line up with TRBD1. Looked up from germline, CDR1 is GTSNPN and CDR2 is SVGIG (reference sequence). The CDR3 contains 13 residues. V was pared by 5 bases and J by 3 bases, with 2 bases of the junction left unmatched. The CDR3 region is CAWGQGSYNEQFF. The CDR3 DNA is TGTGCCTGGGGACAGGGGAGCTACAATGAGCAGTTCTTC.

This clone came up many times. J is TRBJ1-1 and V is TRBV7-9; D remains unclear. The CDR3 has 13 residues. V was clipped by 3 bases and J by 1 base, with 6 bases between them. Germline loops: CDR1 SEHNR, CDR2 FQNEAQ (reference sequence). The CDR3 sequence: CASSFNRNTEAFF. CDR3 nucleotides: TGTGCCAGCAGCTTTAACCGGAACACTGAAGCTTTCTTT.

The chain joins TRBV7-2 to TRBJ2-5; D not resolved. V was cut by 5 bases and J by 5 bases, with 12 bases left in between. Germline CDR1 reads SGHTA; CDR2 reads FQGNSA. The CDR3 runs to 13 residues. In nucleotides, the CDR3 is TGTGCCAGCAGCCCGCGTCCCCGGGAGACCCAGTACTTC. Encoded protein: CASSPRPRETQYF.

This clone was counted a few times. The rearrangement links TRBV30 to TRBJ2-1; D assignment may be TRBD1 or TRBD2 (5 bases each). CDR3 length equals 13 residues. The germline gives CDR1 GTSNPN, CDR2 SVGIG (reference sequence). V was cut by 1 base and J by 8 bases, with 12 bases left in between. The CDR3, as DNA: TGTGCCTGGAGTGGGGGACCCTATGATGAGCAGTTCTTC. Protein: CAWSGGPYDEQFF.

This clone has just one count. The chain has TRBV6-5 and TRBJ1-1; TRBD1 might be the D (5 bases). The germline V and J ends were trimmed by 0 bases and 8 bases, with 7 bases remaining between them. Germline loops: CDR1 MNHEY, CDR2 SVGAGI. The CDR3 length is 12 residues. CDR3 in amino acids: CASSYSRGEAFF. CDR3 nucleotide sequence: TGTGCCAGCAGTTACTCCCGGGGCGAAGCTTTCTTT.

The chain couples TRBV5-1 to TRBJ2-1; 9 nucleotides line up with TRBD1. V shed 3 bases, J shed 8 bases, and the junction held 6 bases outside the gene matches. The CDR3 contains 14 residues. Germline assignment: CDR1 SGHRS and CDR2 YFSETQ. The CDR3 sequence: CASSSGQGSDEQFF. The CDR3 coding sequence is TGCGCCAGCAGCTCAGGACAGGGGTCTGATGAGCAGTTCTTC. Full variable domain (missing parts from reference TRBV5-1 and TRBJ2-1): KAGVTQTPRYLIKTRGQQVTLSCSPISGHRSVSWYQQTPGQGLQFLFEYFSETQRNKGNFPGRFSGRQFSNSRSEMNVSTLELGDSALYLCASSSGQGSDEQFFGPGTRLTVL.

The CDR3 nucleotides are TGCGCCAGCAGCTCGGGACAGGTTCGGTTGGGGTATGGCTACACCTTC. It specifies CASSSGQVRLGYGYTF. V and J are TRBV5-1 and TRBJ1-2; the match to TRBD1 covers 8 bases. The CDR3 runs to 16 residues. CDR1 SGHRS and CDR2 YFSETQ come from the germline V gene. V gave up 3 bases and J gave up 5 bases; unmatched junction bases: 12.

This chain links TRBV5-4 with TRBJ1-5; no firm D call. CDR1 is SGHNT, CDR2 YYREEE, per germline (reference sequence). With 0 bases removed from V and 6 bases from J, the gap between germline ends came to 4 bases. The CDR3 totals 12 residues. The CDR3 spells CASSLDSQPQHF. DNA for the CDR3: TGTGCCAGCAGCTTGGATAGTCAGCCCCAGCATTTT.

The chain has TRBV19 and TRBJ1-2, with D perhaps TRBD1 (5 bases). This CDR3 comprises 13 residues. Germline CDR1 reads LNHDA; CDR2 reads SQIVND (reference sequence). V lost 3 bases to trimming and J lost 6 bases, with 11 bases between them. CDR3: CASSMRGWDGYTF. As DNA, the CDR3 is TGTGCCAGTAGTATGAGGGGATGGGATGGCTACACCTTC.

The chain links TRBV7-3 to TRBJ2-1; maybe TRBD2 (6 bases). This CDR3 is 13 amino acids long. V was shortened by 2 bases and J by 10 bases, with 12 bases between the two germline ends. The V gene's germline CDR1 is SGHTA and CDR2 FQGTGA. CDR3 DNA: TGTGCCAGCAGCTTATCCCTCAGCGGGGAGCAGTTCTTC. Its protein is CASSLSLSGEQFF.

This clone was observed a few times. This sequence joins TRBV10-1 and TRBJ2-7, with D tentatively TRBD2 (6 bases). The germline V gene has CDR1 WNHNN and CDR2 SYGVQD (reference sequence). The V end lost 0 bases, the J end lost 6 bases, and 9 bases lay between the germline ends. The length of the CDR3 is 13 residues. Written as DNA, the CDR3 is TGCGCCAGCAGTGAGTCGGGGACTTCCGAGCAGTACTTC. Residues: CASSESGTSEQYF.